Listed below are T cell receptor beta chains from one sample, sequenced in a study of blood T cell repertoires in COVID-19. Clones were sequenced by immunoSEQ multiplex PCR, and TCRdb holds only the in-frame ones, with some missing. The sample holds roughly 250,000 clones, roughly 91% seen once. The sample was PBMCs or T cells enriched from blood (not recorded which). The receptors stem from a woman aged 40 to 55 with acute COVID-19. Each CDR3 is given with its conserved first and last residue. D genes are given only for firm matches. Clone size is shown for a subset of rows, as once, few, many or a class of expanded clone.

>TRBV12-3/TRBV12-4|TRBD1|TRBJ1-1|-
TGTGCCAGCAGTTGGCACAGGGGAGCGGAAGCTTTCTTT
CASSWHRGAEAFF
>TRBV19|-|TRBJ2-5|-
TGTGCCAGTAGTAATGGCCGAGAGACCCAGTACTTC
CASSNGRETQYF
>TRBV7-3|TRBD1|TRBJ2-1|-
TGTGCCAGCAGCTTTGACAGGGCGGACCATGAGCAGTTCTTC
CASSFDRADHEQFF
>TRBV7-2|-|TRBJ1-2|-
TGTGCCAGCAGCTTAGAATCCGGGCGGGGAAATGGCTACACCTTC
CASSLESGRGNGYTF
>TRBV2|-|TRBJ1-6|-
TGTGCCAGCAGTGCCGAGAGCTCCTATAATTCACCCCTCCACTTT
CASSAESSYNSPLHF
>TRBV7-8|-|TRBJ1-2|-
TGTGCCAGCAGCTTACGGCAGGTGCCCTATGGCTACACCTTC
CASSLRQVPYGYTF
>TRBV4-1|TRBD1|TRBJ1-5|-
TGCGCCAGCAGCCAGGTCGGGACAGCTATCTTTGAGCCCCAGCATTTT
CASSQVGTAIFEPQHF
>TRBV3-1/TRBV3-2|-|TRBJ2-7|-
TGTGCCAGCAGCCAAGATATGGGGGCAGGGAACGAGCAGTACTTC
CASSQDMGAGNEQYF
>TRBV7-3|TRBD2|TRBJ2-1|-
TGTGCCAGCAGCATTGGGACTAGTTCCTACAATGAGCAGTTCTTC
CASSIGTSSYNEQFF
>TRBV11-3|-|TRBJ2-3|once
TGTGCCAGCAGCTTAGACAGGGTCTCAGATACGCAGTATTTT
CASSLDRVSDTQYF
>TRBV5-1|TRBD1|TRBJ1-1|-
TGCGCCAGCAGCTGGGGGACAGGGGGCAAACCTGAAGCTTTCTTT
CASSWGTGGKPEAFF
>TRBV7-2|TRBD1|TRBJ2-5|-
TGTGCCAGCAGCTTAGCCGGGACAGGGAAAGAGACCCAGTACTTC
CASSLAGTGKETQYF
>TRBV12-3/TRBV12-4|TRBD1|TRBJ1-2|-
TGTGCCAGCAACAGGGGAAACCTCTTGGGCTACACCTTC
CASNRGNLLGYTF
>TRBV15|TRBD2|TRBJ2-7|-
TGTGCCACCAGCCCAACTAGCGGGGCCTACGAGCAGTACTTC
CATSPTSGAYEQYF
>TRBV29-1|TRBD1|TRBJ2-7|-
TGCAGCGTTGTAGGGACAGACATTTCCTACGAGCAGTACTTC
CSVVGTDISYEQYF
>TRBV5-6|TRBD1|TRBJ1-2|-
TGTGCCAGCAGACCCACGGGACAGGGGCACTATGGCTACACCTTC
CASRPTGQGHYGYTF
>TRBV7-2|-|TRBJ2-7|-
TGTGCCAGCAGCACCCGACAGGCCTCCTACGAGCAGTACTTC
CASSTRQASYEQYF
>TRBV7-3|-|TRBJ1-6|-
TGTGCCAGCAGCGAACAGGTTAATTCACCCCTCCACTTT
CASSEQVNSPLHF
>TRBV6-4|-|TRBJ1-5|-
TGTGCCAGCAGTGACCCAGACAGATATAGCAATCAGCCCCAGCATTTT
CASSDPDRYSNQPQHF
>TRBV7-8|-|TRBJ2-7|-
TGTGCCAGCAGCTTAGAGGGGGGGGTCCCCTACGAGCAGTACTTC
CASSLEGGVPYEQYF
>TRBV7-9|TRBD2|TRBJ2-7|-
TGTGCCAGCAGCTTACTAGCGGGGGTTTCCTACGAGCAGTACTTC
CASSLLAGVSYEQYF
>TRBV7-2|-|TRBJ1-2|-
TGTGCCAGCAGCTTAGACACAAACTATGGCTACACCTTC
CASSLDTNYGYTF